These T cell receptor beta chains were read from a single sample in a study of T cell repertoires in cytomegalovirus infection. These receptors are not linked to any known antigen. One entry per CDR3 protein results from TCRdb running MiXCR on the reads. The data contain hundreds of thousands of distinct CDR3 sequences, around a third of them singletons. Specimen: cultured CD8+ T cells from PBMCs, collected from culture after CMV antigen stimulation. These receptors originate from a human donor in good health (CMV status not recorded). Some clones in this sample may be carry-over from other donors' samples. The conserved cysteine and the conserved F or W are not part of the CDR3 here. The order of the fields is V gene, J gene, CDR3 length, CDR3 protein.

V: TRBV5-6; J: TRBJ2-2; length: 15; CDR3: ASSPSPQAANTGELF
V: TRBV7-8; J: TRBJ1-2; length: 14; CDR3: ASSYLALDRDDGYT
V: TRBV7-2; J: TRBJ2-3; length: 14; CDR3: ASSLGPVPSTDTQY
V: TRBV27; J: TRBJ2-3; length: 12; CDR3: ASSLLTGTDTQY
V: TRBV28; J: TRBJ1-1; length: 16; CDR3: ASSSMDWTGLENTEAF
V: TRBV20-1; J: TRBJ1-1; length: 12; CDR3: SAMIQGRNTEAF
V: TRBV28; J: TRBJ1-6; length: 12; CDR3: ASSRQKMNSPLH
V: TRBV7-6; J: TRBJ2-1; length: 15; CDR3: ASSSTAGTSGYNEQF
V: TRBV18; J: TRBJ2-4; length: 12; CDR3: ASSPVRGKNIQY
V: TRBV5-4; J: TRBJ2-3; length: 18; CDR3: ASSPPSSAGGSLAQDTQY
V: TRBV7-3; J: TRBJ2-1; length: 13; CDR3: ASSPSPDSNNEQF
V: TRBV2; J: TRBJ1-5; length: 12; CDR3: ASSDPRSNQPQH
V: TRBV27; J: TRBJ2-3; length: 14; CDR3: ASSQTSVDRTDTQY
V: TRBV5-4; J: TRBJ1-1; length: 10; CDR3: ASNRMTGEAF
V: TRBV27; J: TRBJ1-5; length: 12; CDR3: ASSPGIGLRPQH
V: TRBV6-2/TRBV6-3; J: TRBJ1-1; length: 12; CDR3: ASSYSRGGSEAF
V: TRBV4-1; J: TRBJ2-3; length: 14; CDR3: ASSPRGTASTDTQY
V: TRBV12-3/TRBV12-4; J: TRBJ2-7; length: 14; CDR3: ASSYTPGQGWDEQY
V: TRBV6-5; J: TRBJ2-7; length: 12; CDR3: ASSYSDALYEQY
V: TRBV4-1; J: TRBJ2-1; length: 12; CDR3: ASSHPGRGYEQF
V: TRBV7-2; J: TRBJ1-5; length: 13; CDR3: ASSEGQGVNQPQH
V: TRBV10-3; J: TRBJ1-4; length: 10; CDR3: ATASGEEKLF
V: TRBV7-9; J: TRBJ1-3; length: 13; CDR3: ASSWKDRGPDTIY
V: TRBV11-3; J: TRBJ2-3; length: 13; CDR3: ASSLAGQEVDTQY
V: TRBV7-9; J: TRBJ2-3; length: 14; CDR3: ASSRGEGLSTDTQY
V: TRBV4-3; J: TRBJ1-2; length: 12; CDR3: ASSEFRDDYGYT
V: TRBV5-6; J: TRBJ1-3; length: 18; CDR3: ASSFYVPDPTRPSGNTIY
V: TRBV7-8; J: TRBJ2-3; length: 14; CDR3: ASSLVRVRPADTQY
V: TRBV20-1; J: TRBJ1-2; length: 12; CDR3: SAPPQGADYGYT
V: TRBV7-9; J: TRBJ2-3; length: 13; CDR3: ASSRARWDADTQY
V: TRBV6-2/TRBV6-3; J: TRBJ2-5; length: 12; CDR3: ASSYGGEVETQY
V: TRBV10-3; J: TRBJ2-3; length: 14; CDR3: AISEYRGESTDTQY
V: TRBV5-6; J: TRBJ1-1; length: 12; CDR3: ASSFGQGVLEAF
V: TRBV13; J: TRBJ2-1; length: 14; CDR3: ASSLLLAGDWNEQF
V: TRBV4-2; J: TRBJ1-5; length: 14; CDR3: ASSQEEGRSNQPQH
V: TRBV7-6; J: TRBJ2-7; length: 13; CDR3: ASSLGGLSRYEQY
V: TRBV10-3; J: TRBJ2-1; length: 11; CDR3: ALLAGGRNEQF
V: TRBV7-4; J: TRBJ1-5; length: 18; CDR3: ASSLVLGQGQVRGNQPQH
V: TRBV7-6; J: TRBJ2-5; length: 14; CDR3: ASSLLAGGVGETQY
V: TRBV7-2; J: TRBJ2-7; length: 12; CDR3: ASSHPSGSYEQY
V: TRBV25-1; J: TRBJ1-3; length: 13; CDR3: ASSESRWVENTIY
V: TRBV9; J: TRBJ1-1; length: 11; CDR3: VSSVVVDTEAF
V: TRBV4-1; J: TRBJ1-6; length: 14; CDR3: ASSLLDSGWNSPLH
V: TRBV7-9; J: TRBJ1-5; length: 14; CDR3: ASSLGGDFGNQPQH
V: TRBV7-8; J: TRBJ2-3; length: 14; CDR3: ASSALAGGRTDTQY
V: TRBV28; J: TRBJ1-1; length: 15; CDR3: ASSRGRIPPGRTEAF
V: TRBV10-3; J: TRBJ1-4; length: 11; CDR3: AKERTGSEKLF
V: TRBV27; J: TRBJ2-1; length: 13; CDR3: ASSLRGLRGDEQF
V: TRBV6-5; J: TRBJ2-1; length: 15; CDR3: ASSYLLTGTSYNEQF